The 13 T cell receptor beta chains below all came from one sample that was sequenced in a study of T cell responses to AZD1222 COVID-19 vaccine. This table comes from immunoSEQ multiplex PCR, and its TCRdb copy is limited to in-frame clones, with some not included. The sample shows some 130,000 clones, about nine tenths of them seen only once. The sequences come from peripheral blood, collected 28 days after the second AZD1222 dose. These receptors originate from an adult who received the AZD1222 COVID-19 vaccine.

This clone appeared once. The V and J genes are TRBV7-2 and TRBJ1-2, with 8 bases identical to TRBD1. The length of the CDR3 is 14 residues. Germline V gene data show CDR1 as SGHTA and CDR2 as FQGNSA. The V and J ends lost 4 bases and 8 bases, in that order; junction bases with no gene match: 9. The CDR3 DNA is TGTGCCAGCAGCTCCCCGAATGACAGGGGCGGCTACACCTTC. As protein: CASSSPNDRGGYTF.

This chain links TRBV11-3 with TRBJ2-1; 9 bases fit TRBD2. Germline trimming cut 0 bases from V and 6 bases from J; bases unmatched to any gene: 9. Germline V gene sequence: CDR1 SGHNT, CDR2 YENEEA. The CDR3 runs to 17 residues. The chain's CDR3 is CASSLDGRSSGANEQFF. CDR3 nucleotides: TGTGCCAGCAGCTTAGATGGGAGGTCTAGCGGGGCCAATGAGCAGTTCTTC.

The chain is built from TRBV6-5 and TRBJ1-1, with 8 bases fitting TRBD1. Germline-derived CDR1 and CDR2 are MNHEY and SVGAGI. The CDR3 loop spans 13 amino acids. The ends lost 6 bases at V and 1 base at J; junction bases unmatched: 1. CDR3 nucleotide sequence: TGTGCCAGCAGCGGACAGGGGAACACTGAAGCTTTCTTT. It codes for CASSGQGNTEAFF.

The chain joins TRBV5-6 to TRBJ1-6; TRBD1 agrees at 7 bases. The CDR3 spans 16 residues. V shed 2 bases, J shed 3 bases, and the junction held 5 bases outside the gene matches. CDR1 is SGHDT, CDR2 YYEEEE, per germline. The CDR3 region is CASSLRTGGYNSPLHF. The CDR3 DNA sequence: TGTGCCAGCAGCTTAAGGACAGGAGGCTATAATTCACCCCTCCACTTT.

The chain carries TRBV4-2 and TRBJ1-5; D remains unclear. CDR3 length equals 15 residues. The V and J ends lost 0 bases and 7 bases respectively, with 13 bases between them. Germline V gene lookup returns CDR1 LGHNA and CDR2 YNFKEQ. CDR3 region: CASSQDRSFRQPQHF. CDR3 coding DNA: TGTGCCAGCAGCCAAGATCGAAGTTTTCGGCAGCCCCAGCATTTT.

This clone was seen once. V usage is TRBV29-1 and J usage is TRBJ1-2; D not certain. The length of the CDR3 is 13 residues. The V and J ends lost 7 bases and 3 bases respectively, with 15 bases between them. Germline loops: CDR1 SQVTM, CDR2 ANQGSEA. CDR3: CSARLGGHYGYTF. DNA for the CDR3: TGCAGCGCCCGCCTGGGTGGGCACTATGGCTACACCTTC.

CDR3 residues: CASSKFLLTNTEAFF. DNA for the CDR3: TGTGCCAGTAGTAAGTTTCTACTGACGAACACTGAAGCTTTCTTT. The rearrangement links TRBV19 to TRBJ1-1; D is unclear. The germline V gene encodes CDR1 LNHDA and CDR2 SQIVND (reference sequence). CDR3 length equals 15 residues. V lost 4 bases, J lost 1 base, and 13 bases lay in between.

This chain's CDR3 is CASSYSRLAGVISYEQYF. CDR3 in DNA: TGTGCCAGCAGTTACTCGCGGCTAGCGGGGGTGATATCCTACGAGCAGTACTTC. J is TRBJ2-7 and V is TRBV6-2 or TRBV6-3, with TRBD2 identical over 10 bases. The CDR3 runs 18 residues. The germline gives CDR1 MNHEY, CDR2 SVGEGT. Trimming removed 0 bases from V and 1 base from J; junction bases left unmatched: 9.

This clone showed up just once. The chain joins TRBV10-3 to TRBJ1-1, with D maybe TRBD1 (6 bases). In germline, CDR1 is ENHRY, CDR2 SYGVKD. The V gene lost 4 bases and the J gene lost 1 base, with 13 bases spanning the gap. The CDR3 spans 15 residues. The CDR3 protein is CAISGRPGANTEAFF. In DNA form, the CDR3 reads TGTGCCATCAGTGGGCGCCCGGGGGCGAACACTGAAGCTTTCTTT.

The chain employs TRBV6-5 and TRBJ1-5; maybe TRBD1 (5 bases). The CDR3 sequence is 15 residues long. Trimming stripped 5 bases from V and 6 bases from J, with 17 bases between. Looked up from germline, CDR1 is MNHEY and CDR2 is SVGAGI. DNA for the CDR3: TGTGCCAGCAGTCAGCCCCGCACAGGATCTCAGCCCCAGCATTTT. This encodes CASSQPRTGSQPQHF.

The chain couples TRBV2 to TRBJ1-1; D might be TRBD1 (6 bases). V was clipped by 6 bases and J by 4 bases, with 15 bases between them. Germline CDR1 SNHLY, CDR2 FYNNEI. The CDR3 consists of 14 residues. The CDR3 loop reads CASRHRDMSTEAFF. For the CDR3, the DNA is TGTGCCAGCAGGCACAGGGATATGAGCACTGAAGCTTTCTTT.

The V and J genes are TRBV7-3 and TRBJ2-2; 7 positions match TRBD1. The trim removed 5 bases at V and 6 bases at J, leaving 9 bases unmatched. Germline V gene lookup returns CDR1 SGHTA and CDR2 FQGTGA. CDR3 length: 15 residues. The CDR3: CASSHRQGYAGELFF. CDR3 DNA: TGTGCCAGCAGCCATCGACAGGGTTATGCCGGGGAGCTGTTTTTT.

This chain's CDR3 is CASSISVNTEAFF. The CDR3 DNA reads as TGTGCCAGTAGTATTTCGGTGAACACTGAAGCTTTCTTT. The rearrangement links TRBV19 to TRBJ1-1; D uncertain. In germline, CDR1 is LNHDA, CDR2 SQIVND (reference sequence). This CDR3 is built from 13 residues. Trimming removed 3 bases at V and 0 bases at J, with 5 bases between.